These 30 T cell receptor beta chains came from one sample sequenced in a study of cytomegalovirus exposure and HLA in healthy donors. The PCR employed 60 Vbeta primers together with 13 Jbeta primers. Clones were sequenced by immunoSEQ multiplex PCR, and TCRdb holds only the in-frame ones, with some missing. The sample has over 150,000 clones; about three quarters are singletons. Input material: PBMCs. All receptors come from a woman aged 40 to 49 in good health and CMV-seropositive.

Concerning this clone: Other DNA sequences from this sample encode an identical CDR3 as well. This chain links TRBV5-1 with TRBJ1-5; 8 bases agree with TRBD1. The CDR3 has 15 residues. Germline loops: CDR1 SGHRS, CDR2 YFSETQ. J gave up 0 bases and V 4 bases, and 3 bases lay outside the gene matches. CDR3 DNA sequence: TGCGCCAGCAGCCCAGGGGGCTATAGCAATCAGCCCCAGCATTTT. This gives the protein CASSPGGYSNQPQHF.

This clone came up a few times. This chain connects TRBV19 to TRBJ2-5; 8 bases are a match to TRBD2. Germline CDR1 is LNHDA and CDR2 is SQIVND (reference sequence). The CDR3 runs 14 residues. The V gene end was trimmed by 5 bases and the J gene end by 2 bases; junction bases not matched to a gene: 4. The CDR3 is CASSSLAEQETQYF. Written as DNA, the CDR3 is TGTGCCAGTAGTTCACTAGCGGAGCAAGAGACCCAGTACTTC.

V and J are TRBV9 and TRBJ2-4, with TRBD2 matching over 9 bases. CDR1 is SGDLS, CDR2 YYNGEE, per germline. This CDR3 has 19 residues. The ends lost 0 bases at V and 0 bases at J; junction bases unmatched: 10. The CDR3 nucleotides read TGTGCCAGCAGCGTAGAGAGTCTAGCGGGGAATCTAGCCAAAAACATTCAGTACTTC. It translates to CASSVESLAGNLAKNIQYF.

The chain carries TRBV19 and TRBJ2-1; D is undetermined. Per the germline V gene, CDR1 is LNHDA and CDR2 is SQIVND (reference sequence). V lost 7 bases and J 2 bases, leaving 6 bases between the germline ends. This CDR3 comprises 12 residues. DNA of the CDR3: TGTGCCAGTACCACAACCTACAATGAGCAGTTCTTC. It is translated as CASTTTYNEQFF.

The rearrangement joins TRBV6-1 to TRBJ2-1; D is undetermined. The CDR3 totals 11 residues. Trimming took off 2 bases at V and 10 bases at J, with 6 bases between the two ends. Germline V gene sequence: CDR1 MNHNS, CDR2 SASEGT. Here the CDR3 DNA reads TGTGCCAGCAGTGAACCGACAGAGCAGTTCTTC. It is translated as CASSEPTEQFF.

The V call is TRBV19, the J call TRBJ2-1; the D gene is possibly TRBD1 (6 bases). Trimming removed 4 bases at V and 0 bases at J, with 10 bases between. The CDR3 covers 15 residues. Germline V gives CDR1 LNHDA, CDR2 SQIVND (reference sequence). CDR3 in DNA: TGTGCCAGTAGTACAGGGGATAGCTCCTACAATGAGCAGTTCTTC. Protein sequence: CASSTGDSSYNEQFF. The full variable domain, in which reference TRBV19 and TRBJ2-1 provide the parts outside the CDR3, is DGGITQSPKYLFRKEGQNVTLSCEQNLNHDAMYWYRQDPGQGLRLIYYSQIVNDFQKGDIAEGYSVSREKKESFPLTVTSAQKNPTAFYLCASSTGDSSYNEQFFGPGTRLTVL.

DNA for the CDR3: TGTGCCAGCAGTTGGGACAGAGGGGCCTACGAGCAGTACTTC. Its protein is CASSWDRGAYEQYF. The chain employs TRBV11-3 and TRBJ2-7, with 7 bases aligning to TRBD1. In germline, CDR1 is SGHNT, CDR2 YENEEA. The CDR3 runs 14 residues. Losses at the gene ends were 6 bases for V and 2 bases for J; bases not matched to a gene: 7.

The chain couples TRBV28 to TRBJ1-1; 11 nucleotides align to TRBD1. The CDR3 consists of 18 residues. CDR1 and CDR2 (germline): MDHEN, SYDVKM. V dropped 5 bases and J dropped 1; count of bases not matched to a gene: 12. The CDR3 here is CASSLAGTGGTRNTEAFF. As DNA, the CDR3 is TGTGCCAGCAGTCTCGCCGGGACAGGGGGGACGAGGAACACTGAAGCTTTCTTT.

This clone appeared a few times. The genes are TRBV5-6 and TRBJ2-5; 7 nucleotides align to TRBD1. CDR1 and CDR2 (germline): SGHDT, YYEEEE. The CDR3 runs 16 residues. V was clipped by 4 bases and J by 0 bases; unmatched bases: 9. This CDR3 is CASSTDTQGHQETQYF. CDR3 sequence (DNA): TGTGCCAGCAGCACCGATACACAGGGGCACCAAGAGACCCAGTACTTC. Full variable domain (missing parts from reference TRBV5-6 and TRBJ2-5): DAGVTQSPTHLIKTRGQQVTLRCSPKSGHDTVSWYQQALGQGPQFIFQYYEEEERQRGNFPDRFSGHQFPNYSSELNVNALLLGDSALYLCASSTDTQGHQETQYFGPGTRLLVL.

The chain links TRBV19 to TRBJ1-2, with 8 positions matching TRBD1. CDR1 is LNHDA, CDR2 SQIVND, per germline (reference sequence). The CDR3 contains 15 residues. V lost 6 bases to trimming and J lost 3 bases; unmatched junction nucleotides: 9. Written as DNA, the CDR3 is TGTGCCAGTAGGCCTCAGGGGGCGGTCGACTATGGCTACACCTTC. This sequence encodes CASRPQGAVDYGYTF.

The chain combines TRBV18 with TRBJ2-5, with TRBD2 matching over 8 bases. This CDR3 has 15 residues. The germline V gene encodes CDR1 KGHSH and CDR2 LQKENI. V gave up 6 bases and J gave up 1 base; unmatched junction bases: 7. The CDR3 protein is CASSFQSGGQETQYF. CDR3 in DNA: TGTGCCAGCTCTTTTCAGAGCGGGGGCCAAGAGACCCAGTACTTC.

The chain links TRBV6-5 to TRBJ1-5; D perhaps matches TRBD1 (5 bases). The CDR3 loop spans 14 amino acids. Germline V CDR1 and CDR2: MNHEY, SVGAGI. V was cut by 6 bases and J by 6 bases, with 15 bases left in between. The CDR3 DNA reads TGTGCCAGCAGCCGACTCATAGGGGTTCAGCCCCAGCATTTT. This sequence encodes CASSRLIGVQPQHF.

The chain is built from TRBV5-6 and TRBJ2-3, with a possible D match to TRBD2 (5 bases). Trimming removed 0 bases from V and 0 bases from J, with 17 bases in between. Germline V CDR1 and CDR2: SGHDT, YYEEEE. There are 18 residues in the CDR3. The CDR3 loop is CASSLAFSEVGSTDTQYF. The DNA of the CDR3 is TGTGCCAGCAGCTTGGCCTTTTCGGAGGTGGGGAGCACAGATACGCAGTATTTT.

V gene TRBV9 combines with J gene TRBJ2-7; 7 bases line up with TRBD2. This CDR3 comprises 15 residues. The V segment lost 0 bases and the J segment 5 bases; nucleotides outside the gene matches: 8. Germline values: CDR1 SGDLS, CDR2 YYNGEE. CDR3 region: CASSVDGRELDEQYF. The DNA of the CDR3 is TGTGCCAGCAGCGTAGACGGGCGGGAGTTAGACGAGCAGTACTTC.

CDR3 sequence reads: CASSVSSGSKYEQFF. For the CDR3, the DNA is TGTGCCAGCAGCGTGTCTAGCGGGAGTAAATATGAGCAGTTCTTC. The rearrangement uses TRBV9 and TRBJ2-1, with 10 bases matching TRBD2. V lost 2 bases and J lost 8; bases outside the gene matches: 7. CDR1 and CDR2 from the germline V gene are SGDLS and YYNGEE. CDR3 size: 15 residues.

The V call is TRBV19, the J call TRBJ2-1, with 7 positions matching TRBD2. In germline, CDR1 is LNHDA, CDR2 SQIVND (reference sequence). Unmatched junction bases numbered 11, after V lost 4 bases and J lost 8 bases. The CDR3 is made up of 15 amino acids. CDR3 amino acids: CASSSHGGRLDEQFF. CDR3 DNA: TGTGCCAGTAGTAGTCATGGCGGGAGACTCGATGAGCAGTTCTTC.

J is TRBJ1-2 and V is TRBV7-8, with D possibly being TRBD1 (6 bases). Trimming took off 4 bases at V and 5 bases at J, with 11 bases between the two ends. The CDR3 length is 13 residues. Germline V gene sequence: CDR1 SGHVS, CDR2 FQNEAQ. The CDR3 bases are TGTGCCAGCAGCTCAGGGGCAGCATATGGCTACACCTTC. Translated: CASSSGAAYGYTF.

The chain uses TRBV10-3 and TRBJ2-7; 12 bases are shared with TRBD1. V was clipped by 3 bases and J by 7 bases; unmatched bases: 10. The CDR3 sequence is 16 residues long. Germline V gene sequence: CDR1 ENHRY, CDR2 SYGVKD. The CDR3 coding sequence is TGTGCCATCAGTGAAGGGACAGGGGGCGCGATAGGGGAGCAGTACTTC. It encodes CAISEGTGGAIGEQYF.

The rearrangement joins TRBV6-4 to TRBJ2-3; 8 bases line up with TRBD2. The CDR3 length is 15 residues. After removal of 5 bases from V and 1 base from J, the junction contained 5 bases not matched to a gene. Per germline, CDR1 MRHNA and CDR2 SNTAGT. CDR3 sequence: CASSHIAGRTDTQYF. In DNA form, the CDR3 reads TGTGCCAGCAGTCATATAGCGGGGCGCACAGATACGCAGTATTTT.

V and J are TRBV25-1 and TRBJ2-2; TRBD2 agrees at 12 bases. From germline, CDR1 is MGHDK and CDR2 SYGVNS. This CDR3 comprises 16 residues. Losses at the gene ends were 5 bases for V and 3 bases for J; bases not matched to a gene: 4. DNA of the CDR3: TGTGCCAGCAGTCCTAGCGGGAGGGCCGACACCGGGGAGCTGTTTTTT. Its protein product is CASSPSGRADTGELFF.

CDR3 DNA sequence: TGCGCCAGCAGCTTGGAGGCCTTAGGAGGGGGGAGGGCGAACACTGAAGCTTTCTTT. Its protein is CASSLEALGGGRANTEAFF. The gene calls are TRBV5-1 and TRBJ1-1; a possible D gene is TRBD1 (6 bases). V was trimmed by 0 bases and J by 1 base, leaving 22 bases between them. The CDR3 is made up of 19 amino acids. CDR1 is SGHRS and CDR2 is YFSETQ in the germline V gene.

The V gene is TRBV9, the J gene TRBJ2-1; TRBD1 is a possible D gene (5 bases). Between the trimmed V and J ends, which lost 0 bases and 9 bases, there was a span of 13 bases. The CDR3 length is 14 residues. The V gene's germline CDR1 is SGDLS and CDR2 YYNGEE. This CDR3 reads CASSVGSRQGEQFF. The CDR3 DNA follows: TGTGCCAGCAGCGTAGGAAGTCGCCAGGGTGAGCAGTTCTTC.

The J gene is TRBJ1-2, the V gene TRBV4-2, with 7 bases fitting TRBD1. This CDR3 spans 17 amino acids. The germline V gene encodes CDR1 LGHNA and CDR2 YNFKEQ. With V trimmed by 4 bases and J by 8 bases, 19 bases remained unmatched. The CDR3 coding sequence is TGTGCCAGCAGCCGCCTAAGGGGCGCCGACAGGGTCACGGGCTACACCTTC. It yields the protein CASSRLRGADRVTGYTF.

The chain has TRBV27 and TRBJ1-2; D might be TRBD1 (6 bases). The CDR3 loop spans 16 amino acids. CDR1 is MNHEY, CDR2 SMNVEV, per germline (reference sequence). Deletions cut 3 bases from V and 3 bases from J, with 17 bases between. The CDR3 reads CASSFYGIQGYYGYTF. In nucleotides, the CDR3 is TGTGCCAGCAGTTTTTACGGAATACAGGGATACTATGGCTACACCTTC.

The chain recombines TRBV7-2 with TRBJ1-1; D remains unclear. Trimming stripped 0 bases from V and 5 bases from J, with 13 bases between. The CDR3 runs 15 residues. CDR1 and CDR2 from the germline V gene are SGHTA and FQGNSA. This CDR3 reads CASSLAKIGRTEAFF. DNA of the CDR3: TGTGCCAGCAGCTTAGCGAAGATTGGGAGAACTGAAGCTTTCTTT.

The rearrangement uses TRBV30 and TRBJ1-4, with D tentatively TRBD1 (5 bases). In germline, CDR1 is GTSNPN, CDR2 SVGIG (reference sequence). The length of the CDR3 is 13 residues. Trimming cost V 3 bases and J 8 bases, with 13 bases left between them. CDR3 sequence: CAWRLRVVEKLFF. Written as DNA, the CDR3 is TGTGCCTGGAGGCTCAGGGTCGTCGAAAAACTGTTTTTT.

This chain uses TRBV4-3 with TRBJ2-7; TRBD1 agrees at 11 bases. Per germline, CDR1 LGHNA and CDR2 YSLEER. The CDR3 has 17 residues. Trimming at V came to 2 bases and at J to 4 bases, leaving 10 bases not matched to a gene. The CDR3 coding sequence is TGCGCCAGCAGCCAATTACCCGGGACAGGGGGAAGGTACGAGCAGTACTTC. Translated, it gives CASSQLPGTGGRYEQYF.

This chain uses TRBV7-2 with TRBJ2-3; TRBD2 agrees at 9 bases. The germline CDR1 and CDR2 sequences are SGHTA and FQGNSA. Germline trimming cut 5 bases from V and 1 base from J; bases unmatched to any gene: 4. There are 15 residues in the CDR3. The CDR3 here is CASSEKRGGTDTQYF. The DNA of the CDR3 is TGTGCCAGCAGCGAAAAGCGGGGGGGCACAGATACGCAGTATTTT.

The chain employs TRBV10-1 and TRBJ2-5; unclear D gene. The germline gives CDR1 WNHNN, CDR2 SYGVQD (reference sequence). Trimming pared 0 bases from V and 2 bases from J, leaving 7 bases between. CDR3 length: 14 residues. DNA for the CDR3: TGCGCCAGCAGTGAGTCGGTCAGTCAAGAGACCCAGTACTTC. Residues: CASSESVSQETQYF.

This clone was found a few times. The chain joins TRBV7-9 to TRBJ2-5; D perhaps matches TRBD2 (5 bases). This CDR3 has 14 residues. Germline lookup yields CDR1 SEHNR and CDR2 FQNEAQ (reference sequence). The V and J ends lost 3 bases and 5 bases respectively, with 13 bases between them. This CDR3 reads CASSFWAEVETQYF. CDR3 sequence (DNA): TGTGCCAGCAGCTTCTGGGCGGAGGTGGAGACCCAGTACTTC.